This T cell receptor (beta chain) was captured by sequencing in a study of blood T cell repertoires in COVID-19. For the study at large: Samples representing acute and convalescent COVID-19 were sourced from the United States, Italy and Spain.

Participants' reported clinical history set cohort assignment. Germline V gives CDR1 SGDLS, CDR2 YYNGEE. Germline trimming cut 3 bases from V and 3 bases from J; bases unmatched to any gene: 10. CDR3 length: 16 residues. This table comes from immunoSEQ multiplex PCR, and its TCRdb copy is limited to in-frame clones, with some not included. The table lists 250,000 or so clones, about 90% of them singletons, with about 3.4% in the top ten. The clonotype was recovered from a woman between 40 and 55 years old who had been exposed to COVID-19. Sequenced input: PBMCs or T cells enriched from blood (not recorded which). The V gene is TRBV9, the J gene TRBJ2-3, with 7 bases matching TRBD2. In DNA form, the CDR3 reads TGTGCCAGCAGCGGCTCGGGGAGGGCCAAAACAGATACGCAGTATTTT. It specifies CASSGSGRAKTDTQYF.